These 30 T cell receptor beta chains share one sample of origin, sequenced in a study of cytomegalovirus exposure and HLA in healthy donors (dated by TCRdb to 2017 to 2019). Library prep was done by the immunoSEQ multiplex PCR assay. For the multiplex PCR, a mixture combining 60 forward primers for TCR Vbeta segments and 13 reverse primers for TCR Jbeta segments was used. TCRdb obtained this table from immuneACCESS and retained in-frame rearrangements with V and J assigned. These tables miss some clones; where compared with another copy, unresolved V genes account for less than half of the shortfall, and the remainder is unexplained. Within this sample are 140,000 to 150,000 clones, with roughly 80% of them counted one time only. Of the sample, roughly 6.3% falls within the top ten clones. Sequenced input: PBMCs. The source of these receptors is a woman aged 40 to 50 in good health and CMV-seropositive.

This clone was recorded a few times. The chain has TRBV7-9 and TRBJ1-5; no reliable D call. The CDR3 runs to 16 residues. Trimming removed 1 base from V and 1 base from J, with 11 bases in between. Germline assignment: CDR1 SEHNR and CDR2 FQNEAQ (reference sequence). This CDR3 reads CASSLGPSESNQPQHF. CDR3 DNA sequence: TGTGCCAGCAGCTTAGGGCCGTCGGAGAGCAATCAGCCCCAGCATTTT.

The rearrangement joins TRBV4-2 to TRBJ2-3; D perhaps matches TRBD2 (5 bases). V lost 3 bases to trimming and J lost 1 base, with 8 bases between them. Per germline, CDR1 LGHNA and CDR2 YNFKEQ. The CDR3 is 14 amino acids. Here the CDR3 DNA reads TGTGCCAGCAGCCAGGTCGGGGGCACAGATACGCAGTATTTT. This encodes CASSQVGGTDTQYF.

V and J are TRBV5-1 and TRBJ2-7; perhaps TRBD1 as D (5 bases). Per the germline V gene, CDR1 is SGHRS and CDR2 is YFSETQ. The CDR3 covers 14 residues. The germline V and J ends were trimmed by 4 bases and 0 bases, with 11 bases remaining between them. The CDR3 loop reads CASSLTATSYEQYF. CDR3 DNA: TGCGCCAGCAGCCTGACAGCTACCTCCTACGAGCAGTACTTC.

This rearrangement joins TRBV6-1 to TRBJ2-2; D is ambiguous. The CDR3 totals 13 residues. Trimming left V 5 bases short and J 6 bases short, with 10 bases between. Per germline, CDR1 MNHNS and CDR2 SASEGT. The CDR3 DNA follows: TGTGCCAGCAGTATCGGCGAGGCCGGGGAGCTGTTTTTT. This sequence encodes CASSIGEAGELFF.

This sequence joins TRBV19 and TRBJ2-7; 7 bases fit TRBD1. Trimming removed 5 bases from V and 0 bases from J; junction bases left unmatched: 4. Germline V gene data show CDR1 as LNHDA and CDR2 as SQIVND (reference sequence). This CDR3 is 14 amino acids long. The CDR3 coding sequence is TGTGCCAGTAGTCCGCGGACAGGCTCCTACGAGCAGTACTTC. The encoded protein is CASSPRTGSYEQYF.

This chain uses TRBV2 with TRBJ2-1; D perhaps matches TRBD2 (7 bases). The CDR3 has 13 residues. Trimming cost V 4 bases and J 6 bases, with 10 bases left between them. Per the germline V gene, CDR1 is SNHLY and CDR2 is FYNNEI. This CDR3 reads CASSVGGLNEQFF. The CDR3, as DNA: TGTGCCAGCAGTGTGGGGGGGCTCAATGAGCAGTTCTTC.

As to this clone: One junction end disagrees with the germline gene, perhaps due to a read error. Other DNA sequences within the sample encode an identical CDR3. The rearrangement links TRBV4-1 to TRBJ1-5; weak D call: TRBD1 (6 bases). CDR1 and CDR2 (germline): MGHRA, YSYEKL. The CDR3 is 15 amino acids. CDR3 in DNA: TGCGCCAGCAGCCAATTCGATCAGGGGAGACAGCCTCAGCATTTT. Protein: CASSQFDQGRQPQHF.

The chain couples TRBV29-1 to TRBJ1-1; a weak D match, TRBD1 (6 bases). Trimming shortened V by 7 bases and J by 4 bases, and 13 bases separated the two germline ends. Per germline, CDR1 SQVTM and CDR2 ANQGSEA. The CDR3 spans 12 residues. DNA for the CDR3: TGCAGCGCAGGGGTTCAGGGCACTGAAGCTTTCTTT. It translates to CSAGVQGTEAFF.

The sample holds a few counts of this clone. This chain links TRBV7-7 with TRBJ1-5; TRBD1 matches at 9 bases. V shed 2 bases and J 6 bases; nucleotides not matched to a gene: 11. Germline CDR1 is SSHAT and CDR2 is FNYEAQ (reference sequence). This CDR3 contains 17 residues. The CDR3 DNA sequence: TGTGCCAGCAGCTTATTTTTGGACAGGGGTCCGGTTCAGCCCCAGCATTTT. Protein sequence: CASSLFLDRGPVQPQHF.

The V call is TRBV19, the J call TRBJ2-3; 8 bases are shared with TRBD2. Germline V CDR1 and CDR2: LNHDA, SQIVND (reference sequence). The CDR3 is made up of 13 amino acids. V shed 4 bases, J shed 3 bases, and the junction held 0 bases outside the gene matches. The CDR3 region is CASSRLATDTQYF. The DNA of the CDR3 is TGTGCCAGTAGTAGACTAGCGACAGATACGCAGTATTTT.

This clone was seen only a few times. The V and J genes are TRBV6-1 and TRBJ1-1; the D gene is possibly TRBD1 (5 bases). The ends were cut back, 4 bases at V and 1 base at J, with 10 bases in the middle. Germline V gene data show CDR1 as MNHNS and CDR2 as SASEGT. The CDR3 spans 14 residues. The CDR3 reads CASSVGQENTEAFF. CDR3 coding DNA: TGTGCCAGCAGTGTGGGGCAGGAGAACACTGAAGCTTTCTTT.

The chain couples TRBV2 to TRBJ1-4, with 9 bases lining up with TRBD1. Germline CDR1 reads SNHLY; CDR2 reads FYNNEI. The V and J ends lost 6 bases and 5 bases, in that order; junction bases with no gene match: 10. The CDR3 extends over 16 amino acids. The CDR3 protein is CASRLVATGGNEKLFF. The CDR3 nucleotides read TGTGCCAGCAGGTTGGTGGCGACAGGGGGAAATGAAAAACTGTTTTTT.

The chain is built from TRBV18 and TRBJ1-1, with a possible D match to TRBD1 (6 bases). Trimming removed 3 bases at V and 4 bases at J, with 18 bases between. The CDR3 runs 16 residues. Germline CDR1 reads KGHSH; CDR2 reads LQKENI. Here the CDR3 DNA reads TGTGCCAGCTCACCCCCGGCCGGGGGGCTTAGCACTGAAGCTTTCTTT. This sequence encodes CASSPPAGGLSTEAFF.

The chain couples TRBV5-4 to TRBJ2-6, with no clear D. CDR1 SGHNT and CDR2 YYREEE come from the germline V gene (reference sequence). V gave up 4 bases and J gave up 3 bases, with 11 bases separating them. The CDR3 is 15 amino acids. This CDR3 is CASSPVSFGANVLTF. The CDR3 coding sequence is TGTGCCAGCAGCCCCGTTTCCTTTGGGGCCAACGTCCTGACTTTC.

The CDR3 sequence is CASTSADPSYNEQFF. The CDR3 DNA reads as TGTGCCAGCACCTCAGCGGATCCTTCCTACAATGAGCAGTTCTTC. The J gene is TRBJ2-1, the V gene TRBV2; a weak D match, TRBD2 (5 bases). CDR1 and CDR2 (germline): SNHLY, FYNNEI. The V end lost 7 bases, the J end lost 1 base, and 14 bases lay between the germline ends. CDR3 length: 15 residues.

The chain is built from TRBV6-1 and TRBJ1-1; TRBD1 aligns across 10 bases. The CDR3 totals 17 residues. Germline CDR1 reads MNHNS; CDR2 reads SASEGT. V was pared by 4 bases and J by 1 base, with 9 bases of the junction left unmatched. Here the CDR3 reads CASSGEIGQGGNTEAFF. The CDR3 DNA follows: TGTGCCAGCAGTGGAGAGATCGGACAGGGGGGGAACACTGAAGCTTTCTTT.

The V call is TRBV6-5, the J call TRBJ1-2, with D perhaps TRBD1 (5 bases). V was clipped by 10 bases and J by 8 bases, with 20 bases between them. The CDR3 is 13 amino acids. CDR1 is MNHEY and CDR2 is SVGAGI in the germline V gene. The DNA of the CDR3 is TGTGCCACCCGGAGAGCAGGGATATGGGGCTACACCTTC. Encoded protein: CATRRAGIWGYTF.

The chain is built from TRBV5-4 and TRBJ2-5, with D perhaps matching TRBD2 (5 bases). V lost 3 bases, J lost 5 bases, and 11 bases lay in between. CDR3 length equals 13 residues. Looked up from germline, CDR1 is SGHNT and CDR2 is YYREEE (reference sequence). The CDR3 DNA follows: TGTGCCAGCAGCTGGGGTGGGGAGGAGACCCAGTACTTC. Its translation: CASSWGGEETQYF.

The rearrangement joins TRBV27 to TRBJ1-1; 7 nucleotides agree with TRBD1. The CDR3 covers 12 residues. V was pared by 8 bases and J by 9 bases, with 9 bases of the junction left unmatched. The germline gives CDR1 MNHEY, CDR2 SMNVEV (reference sequence). DNA of the CDR3: TGTGCCAGCGGTTACAGGGGTATGAAAGCTTTCTTT. Protein: CASGYRGMKAFF.

The V gene is TRBV7-2, the J gene TRBJ1-1; no definite D call. V lost 0 bases and J lost 10, with 18 bases in between. The CDR3 extends over 15 amino acids. Germline CDR1 SGHTA, CDR2 FQGNSA. CDR3 nucleotide sequence: TGTGCCAGCAGCTTAGCACGCGAGGTGCCGCGTGGAGCTTTCTTT. Translating gives CASSLAREVPRGAFF.

This clone was detected once. The V gene is TRBV7-9, the J gene TRBJ1-1, with 8 bases fitting TRBD1. Germline CDR1 and CDR2: SEHNR and FQNEAQ (reference sequence). V was clipped by 4 bases and J by 9 bases; unmatched bases: 7. The CDR3 sequence is 13 residues long. CDR3 sequence: CASSYRQGSQAFF. The CDR3 DNA reads as TGTGCCAGCAGCTACCGACAGGGGAGTCAAGCTTTCTTT.

The chain couples TRBV11-2 to TRBJ1-2; D is perhaps TRBD1 (6 bases). Germline lookup yields CDR1 SGHAT and CDR2 FQNNGV. Between the trimmed V and J ends, which lost 3 bases and 8 bases, there was a span of 10 bases. The CDR3 is 12 amino acids. The DNA for the CDR3 is TGTGCCAGCAGCTTTCTCCAGGGGGGCTACACCTTC. Residues: CASSFLQGGYTF.

This sequence joins TRBV6-5 and TRBJ2-3, with TRBD1 matching 9 bases. Germline values: CDR1 MNHEY, CDR2 SVGAGI. Trimming took 8 bases from V and 0 from J; bases not matched to a gene: 6. The CDR3 consists of 15 residues. Here the CDR3 DNA reads TGTGCCAGCTTCCGGGACAGGGCTAGCACAGATACGCAGTATTTT. This translates into CASFRDRASTDTQYF.

The V gene is TRBV6-1, the J gene TRBJ2-5; the match to TRBD2 covers 8 bases. The trim removed 1 base at V and 6 bases at J, leaving 19 bases unmatched. CDR3 size: 19 residues. Germline CDR1 and CDR2: MNHNS and SASEGT. The CDR3 loop reads CASSEEPPGSPAGEQTQYF. DNA of the CDR3: TGTGCCAGCAGTGAAGAGCCCCCGGGCTCTCCAGCGGGGGAACAGACCCAGTACTTC.

The J gene is TRBJ1-2, the V gene TRBV2; TRBD1 might be the D (6 bases). This CDR3 spans 14 amino acids. From germline, CDR1 is SNHLY and CDR2 FYNNEI. V was cut by 7 bases and J by 0 bases, with 12 bases left in between. The CDR3 DNA reads as TGTGCCAGCATGCCCGGGACATCTAACTATGGCTACACCTTC. Protein sequence: CASMPGTSNYGYTF.

This chain uses TRBV2 with TRBJ2-7; D is undetermined. Germline CDR1 SNHLY, CDR2 FYNNEI. Trimming left V 3 bases short and J 6 bases short, with 12 bases between. The CDR3 spans 13 residues. CDR3 loop: CASSDIPTVEQYF. CDR3 DNA sequence: TGTGCCAGCAGTGATATCCCCACTGTCGAGCAGTACTTC.

The chain couples TRBV6-5 to TRBJ1-1; 11 nucleotides line up with TRBD1. The CDR3 extends over 16 amino acids. The J segment lost 4 bases and the V segment lost 4 bases, leaving 8 bases of the junction unmatched. Germline V CDR1 and CDR2: MNHEY, SVGAGI. The CDR3 spells CASSFGIGTGGTEAFF. CDR3 sequence (DNA): TGTGCCAGCAGTTTCGGAATTGGGACAGGGGGCACTGAAGCTTTCTTT.

V gene TRBV6-5 combines with J gene TRBJ2-7; tentatively, D is TRBD1 (5 bases). The CDR3 consists of 14 residues. Trimming took off 1 base at V and 3 bases at J, with 10 bases between the two ends. Germline values: CDR1 MNHEY, CDR2 SVGAGI. CDR3 sequence reads: CASSYLGLDYEQYF. The DNA for the CDR3 is TGTGCCAGCAGTTACTTGGGGCTAGACTACGAGCAGTACTTC.

The rearrangement links TRBV5-1 to TRBJ1-1; D perhaps matches TRBD1 (6 bases). V was shortened by 0 bases and J by 1 base, with 10 bases between the two germline ends. Germline loops: CDR1 SGHRS, CDR2 YFSETQ. The CDR3 totals 15 residues. The CDR3 DNA reads as TGCGCCAGCAGCTTGGCCGCGGGGGCGAACACTGAAGCTTTCTTT. Translated, it gives CASSLAAGANTEAFF.

This clone was observed a handful of times. The rearrangement links TRBV6-5 to TRBJ2-3; TRBD1 might be the D (6 bases). From germline, CDR1 is MNHEY and CDR2 SVGAGI. V lost 7 bases and J lost 3, with 17 bases in between. This CDR3 contains 15 residues. The CDR3 here is CASTPWGQGTDTQYF. The CDR3 nucleotides are TGTGCCAGCACCCCCTGGGGACAAGGGACAGATACGCAGTATTTT.